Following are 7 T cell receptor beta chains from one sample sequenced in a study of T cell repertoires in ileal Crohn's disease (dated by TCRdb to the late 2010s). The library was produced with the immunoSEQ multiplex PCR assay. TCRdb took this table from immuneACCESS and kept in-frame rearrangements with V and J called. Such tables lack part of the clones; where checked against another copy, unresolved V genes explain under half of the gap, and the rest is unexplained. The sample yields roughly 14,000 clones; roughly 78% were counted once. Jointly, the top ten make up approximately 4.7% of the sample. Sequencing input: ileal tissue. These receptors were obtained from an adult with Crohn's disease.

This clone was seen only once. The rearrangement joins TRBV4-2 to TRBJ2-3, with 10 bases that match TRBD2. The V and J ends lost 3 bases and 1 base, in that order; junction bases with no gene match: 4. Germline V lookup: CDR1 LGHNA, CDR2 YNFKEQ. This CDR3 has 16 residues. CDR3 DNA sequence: TGTGCCAGCAGCCACCTTACTAGCGGGGGCACAGATACGCAGTATTTT. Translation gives CASSHLTSGGTDTQYF.

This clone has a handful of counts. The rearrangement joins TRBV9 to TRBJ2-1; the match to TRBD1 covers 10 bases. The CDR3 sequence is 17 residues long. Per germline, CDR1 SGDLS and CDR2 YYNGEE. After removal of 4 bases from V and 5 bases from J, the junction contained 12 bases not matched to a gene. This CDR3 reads CASSPHHGTGANNEQFF. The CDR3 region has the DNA TGTGCCAGCAGCCCCCATCATGGGACAGGGGCGAACAATGAGCAGTTCTTC.

The DNA of the CDR3 is TGTGCCAGCAGCTTAAGTCTCCCGGTCTCTGGAAACACCATATATTTT. Its protein product is CASSLSLPVSGNTIYF. The rearrangement joins TRBV7-8 to TRBJ1-3; no firm D call. The CDR3 contains 16 residues. The V gene's germline CDR1 is SGHVS and CDR2 FQNEAQ. V lost 2 bases, J lost 0 bases, and 11 bases lay in between.

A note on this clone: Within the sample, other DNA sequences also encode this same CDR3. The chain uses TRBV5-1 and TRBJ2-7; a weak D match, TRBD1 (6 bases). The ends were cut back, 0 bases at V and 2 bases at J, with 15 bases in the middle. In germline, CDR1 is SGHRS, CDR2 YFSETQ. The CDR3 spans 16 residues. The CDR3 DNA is TGCGCCAGCAGCTTGGGCTTAACAGGGAACACCTACGAGCAGTACTTC. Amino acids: CASSLGLTGNTYEQYF.

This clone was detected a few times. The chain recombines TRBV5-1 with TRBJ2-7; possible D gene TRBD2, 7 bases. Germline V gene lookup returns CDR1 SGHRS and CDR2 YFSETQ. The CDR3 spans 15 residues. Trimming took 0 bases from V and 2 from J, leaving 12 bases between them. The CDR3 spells CASSLAGGHTYEQYF. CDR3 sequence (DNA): TGCGCCAGCAGCTTGGCGGGGGGACATACCTACGAGCAGTACTTC.

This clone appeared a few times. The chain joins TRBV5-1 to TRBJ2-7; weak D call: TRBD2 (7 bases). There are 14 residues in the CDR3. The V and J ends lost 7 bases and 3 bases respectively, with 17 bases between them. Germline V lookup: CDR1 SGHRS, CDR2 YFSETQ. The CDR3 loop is CASGGSGGGYEQYF. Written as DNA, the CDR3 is TGCGCCAGCGGCGGGTCGGGGGGCGGCTACGAGCAGTACTTC.

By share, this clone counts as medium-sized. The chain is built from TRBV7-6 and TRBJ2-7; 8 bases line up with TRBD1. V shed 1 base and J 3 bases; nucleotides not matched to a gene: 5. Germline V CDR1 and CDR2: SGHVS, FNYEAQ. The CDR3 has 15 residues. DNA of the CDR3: TGTGCCAGCAGCTTAGGGACAGGGAGTAACTACGAGCAGTACTTC. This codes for CASSLGTGSNYEQYF.